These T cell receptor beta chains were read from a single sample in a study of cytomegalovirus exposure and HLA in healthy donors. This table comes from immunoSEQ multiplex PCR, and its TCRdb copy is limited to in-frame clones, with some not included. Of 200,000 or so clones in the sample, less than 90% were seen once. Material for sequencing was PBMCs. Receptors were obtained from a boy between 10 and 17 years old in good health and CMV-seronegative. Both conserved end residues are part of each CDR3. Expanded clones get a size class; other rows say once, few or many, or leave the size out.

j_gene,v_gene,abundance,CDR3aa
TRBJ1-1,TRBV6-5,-,CASKGPGLTFF
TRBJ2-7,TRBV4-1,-,CASSQESSGAAYEQYF
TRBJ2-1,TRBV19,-,CASSIFIGVGYNEQFF
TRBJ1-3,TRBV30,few,CAWRADRDGNTIYF
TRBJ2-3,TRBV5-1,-,CASSLVSGIGTDTQYF
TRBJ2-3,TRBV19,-,CASSIVLGTEVDTQYF
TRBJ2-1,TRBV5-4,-,CASRPDAGTYNEQFF
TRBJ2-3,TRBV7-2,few,CASSSGTSASTDTQYF
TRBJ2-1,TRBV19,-,CASSITTNYNEQFF
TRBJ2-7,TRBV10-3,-,CATWGGFSSYEQYF
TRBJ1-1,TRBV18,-,CASSPRGDTEAFF
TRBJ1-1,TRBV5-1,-,CASSLRGQAVNTEAFF
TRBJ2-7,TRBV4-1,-,CASSYGGRPEQYF
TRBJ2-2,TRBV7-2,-,CASGGLAGGPNTGELFF
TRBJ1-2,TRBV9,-,CASSPRQSYYYGYTF
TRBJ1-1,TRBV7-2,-,CASSLVQGAGEAFF
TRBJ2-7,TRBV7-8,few,CASSSRDSSYEQYF
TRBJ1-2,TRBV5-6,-,CASSPDRTLDYGYTF
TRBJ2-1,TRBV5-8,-,CASSLETGKYNEQFF
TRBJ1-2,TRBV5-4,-,CASSAGTGYGYTF
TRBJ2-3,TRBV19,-,CASSMRQGSVDTQYF
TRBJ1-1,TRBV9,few,CASSVALGETAAFF
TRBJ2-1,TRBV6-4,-,CASKSDRGTSGMGEQFF